This TCR beta chain was documented in a study of cytomegalovirus exposure and HLA in healthy donors. Primers for the PCR totalled 60 Vbeta and 13 Jbeta. Profiled with immunoSEQ multiplex PCR; TCRdb holds only in-frame clones, not every one. This sample has under 200,000 clones, with roughly four fifths found just once. With respect to this clone: The antigen remains unidentified.

Broader study findings: In a later analysis, TCR beta V- and J-gene trimming showed a link to a missense DCLRE1C variant.

The CDR3 spans 14 residues. The germline V gene has CDR1 SGHNT and CDR2 YYREEE (reference sequence). V lost 4 bases to trimming and J lost 4 bases; unmatched junction nucleotides: 5. The sequencing input was PBMCs. The TCR was taken from a man younger than 30 in good health and CMV-seronegative. The chain combines TRBV5-4 with TRBJ1-2; 9 nucleotides line up with TRBD1. CDR3 sequence reads: CASSIGTGTYGYTF. The CDR3 bases are TGTGCCAGCAGCATTGGGACAGGGACCTATGGCTACACCTTC.